This T cell receptor (beta chain) was identified during a study of cytomegalovirus exposure and HLA in healthy donors. Study-wide points: Presence/absence analyses rested on an assumption that sequencing depth was roughly uniform across donors. According to a later analysis, most TCR beta chains associated with CMV appeared HLA-restricted.

On this clone: Its target is not known.

Between the trimmed V and J ends, which lost 4 bases and 6 bases, there was a span of 20 bases. Germline assignment: CDR1 SEHNR and CDR2 FQNEAQ (reference sequence). CDR3 length: 16 residues. Amplification used 60 Vbeta primers and 13 Jbeta primers. The repertoire was sequenced with immunoSEQ multiplex PCR; TCRdb's copy has only in-frame clones and lacks some. The sample lists about 120,000 clones, approximately 84% occurring once. Sequenced material: PBMCs. The chain links TRBV7-9 to TRBJ2-3; possibly TRBD2 for D (7 bases). This clonotype was sampled from a young man in good health and CMV-seropositive. The chain's CDR3 is CASSSWRGPSGDTQYF. The CDR3 nucleotides are TGTGCCAGCAGCTCCTGGCGGGGGCCGTCCGGGGATACGCAGTATTTT.